A few counts support the clone carrying this T cell receptor beta chain. Its antigen is currently unknown. The sample is drawn from a study of naive and memory T cell subsets. Study-wide findings and caveats: There was no ground truth to check naive and memory subset results.

The beta constant-region primer was an equimolar mix of two oligonucleotides covering TRBC1 and TRBC2. One entry per CDR3 protein results from TCRdb running MiXCR on the UMI-ligation and nested PCR reads. The table records approximately 85,000 distinct CDR3 sequences, roughly 7% of them present only once. The CDR3 consists of 18 residues. The V gene end was trimmed by 2 bases and the J gene end by 3 bases; junction bases not matched to a gene: 9. Germline CDR1 and CDR2: MDHEN and SYDVKM. The chain employs TRBV28 and TRBJ1-5; 11 bases align to TRBD1. The specimen was central memory CD4+ T cells from blood. This sequence originates from a human donor in good health. The CDR3 coding sequence is TGTGCCAGCAGTTTAAGGAGGGGGACAGGGGGTTTCAATCAGCCCCAGCATTTT. Encoded protein: CASSLRRGTGGFNQPQHF.